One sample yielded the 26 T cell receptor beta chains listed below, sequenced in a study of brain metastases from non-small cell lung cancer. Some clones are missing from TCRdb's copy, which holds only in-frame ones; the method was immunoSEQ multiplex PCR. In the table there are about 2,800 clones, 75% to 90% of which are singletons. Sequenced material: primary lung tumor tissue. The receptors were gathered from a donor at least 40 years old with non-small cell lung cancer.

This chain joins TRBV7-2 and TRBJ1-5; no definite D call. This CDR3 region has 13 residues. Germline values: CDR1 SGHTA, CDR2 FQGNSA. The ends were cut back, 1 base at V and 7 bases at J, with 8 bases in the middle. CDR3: CASSLGTPQPQHF. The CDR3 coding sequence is TGTGCCAGCAGCTTAGGGACTCCCCAGCCCCAGCATTTT.

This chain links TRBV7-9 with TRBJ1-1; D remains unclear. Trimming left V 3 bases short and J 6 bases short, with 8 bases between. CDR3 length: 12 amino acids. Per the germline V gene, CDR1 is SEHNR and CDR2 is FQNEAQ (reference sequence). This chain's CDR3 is CASSLHPAEAFF. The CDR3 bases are TGTGCCAGCAGCTTGCATCCCGCTGAAGCTTTCTTT.

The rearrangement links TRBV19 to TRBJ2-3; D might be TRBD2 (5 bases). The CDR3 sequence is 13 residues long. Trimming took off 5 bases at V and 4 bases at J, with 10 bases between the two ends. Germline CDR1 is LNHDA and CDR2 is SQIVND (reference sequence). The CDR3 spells CASSPGIPDTQYF. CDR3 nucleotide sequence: TGTGCCAGTAGTCCGGGGATCCCAGATACGCAGTATTTT.

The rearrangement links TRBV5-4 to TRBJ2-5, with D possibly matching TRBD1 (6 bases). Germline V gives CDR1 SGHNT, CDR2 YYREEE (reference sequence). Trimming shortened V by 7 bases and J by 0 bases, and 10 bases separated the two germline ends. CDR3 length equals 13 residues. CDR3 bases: TGTGCCAGCGCACAGGGTTACCAAGAGACCCAGTACTTC. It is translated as CASAQGYQETQYF.

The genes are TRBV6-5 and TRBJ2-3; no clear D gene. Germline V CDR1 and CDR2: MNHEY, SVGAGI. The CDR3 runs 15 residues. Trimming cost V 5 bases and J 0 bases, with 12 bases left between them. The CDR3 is CASSSVTLSTDTQYF. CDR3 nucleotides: TGTGCCAGCAGTAGCGTGACACTTAGCACAGATACGCAGTATTTT.

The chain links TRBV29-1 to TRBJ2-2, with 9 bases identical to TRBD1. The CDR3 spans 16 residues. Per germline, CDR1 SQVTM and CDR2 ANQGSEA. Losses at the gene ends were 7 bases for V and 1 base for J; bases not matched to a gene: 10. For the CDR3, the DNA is TGCAGCGCCTGGGGCGGGACAGGGTTGAACACCGGGGAGCTGTTTTTT. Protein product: CSAWGGTGLNTGELFF.

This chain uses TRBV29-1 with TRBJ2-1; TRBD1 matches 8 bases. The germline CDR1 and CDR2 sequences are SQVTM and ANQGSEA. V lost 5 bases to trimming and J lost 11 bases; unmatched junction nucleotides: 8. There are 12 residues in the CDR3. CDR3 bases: TGCAGCGTTTTGGGCACAGGGGGAAAGCAGTTCTTC. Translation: CSVLGTGGKQFF.

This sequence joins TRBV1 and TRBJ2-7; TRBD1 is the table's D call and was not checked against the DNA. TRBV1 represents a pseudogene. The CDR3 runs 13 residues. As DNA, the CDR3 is TGCACCAGCAGCCCCGGGGACACGGGGGAGCAGTACTTC. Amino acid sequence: CTSSPGDTGEQYF.

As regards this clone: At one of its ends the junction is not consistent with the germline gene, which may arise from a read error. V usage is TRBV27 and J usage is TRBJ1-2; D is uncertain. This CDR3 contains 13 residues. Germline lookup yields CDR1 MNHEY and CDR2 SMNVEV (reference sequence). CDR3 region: CASRLTATYGYTF. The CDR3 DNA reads TGTGCCAGCAGACTGACCGCCACGTATGGCTACACTTTC.

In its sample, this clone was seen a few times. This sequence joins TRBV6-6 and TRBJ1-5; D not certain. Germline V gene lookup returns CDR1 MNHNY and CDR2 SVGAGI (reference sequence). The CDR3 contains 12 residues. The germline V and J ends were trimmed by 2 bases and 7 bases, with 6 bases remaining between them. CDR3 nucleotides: TGTGCCAGCAGTTACCCGGACCAGCCCCAGCATTTT. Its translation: CASSYPDQPQHF.

The CDR3 sequence is CASRKIDATGELFF. The CDR3 DNA reads as TGTGCCAGCAGGAAAATTGACGCCACCGGGGAGCTGTTTTTT. This rearrangement joins TRBV2 to TRBJ2-2; no clear D gene. Trimming cost V 6 bases and J 4 bases, with 12 bases left between them. This CDR3 is built from 14 residues. CDR1 and CDR2 (germline): SNHLY, FYNNEI.

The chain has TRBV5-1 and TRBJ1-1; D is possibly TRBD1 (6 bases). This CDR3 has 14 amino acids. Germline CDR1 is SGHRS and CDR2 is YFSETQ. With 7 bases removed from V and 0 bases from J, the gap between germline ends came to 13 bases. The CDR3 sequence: CASGPGTMNTEAFF. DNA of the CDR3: TGCGCCAGCGGACCCGGGACAATGAACACTGAAGCTTTCTTT.

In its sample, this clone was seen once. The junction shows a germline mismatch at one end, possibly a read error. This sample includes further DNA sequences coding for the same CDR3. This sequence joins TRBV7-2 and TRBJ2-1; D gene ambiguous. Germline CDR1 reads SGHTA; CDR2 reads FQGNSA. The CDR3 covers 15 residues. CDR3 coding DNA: TGTGCCAGCAGCTTAGTGGCGGCGAACTACAATGAACAGTTCTTC. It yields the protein CASSLVAANYNEQFF. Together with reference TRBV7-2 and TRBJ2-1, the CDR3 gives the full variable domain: GAGVSQSPSNKVTEKGKDVELRCDPISGHTALYWYRQSLGQGLEFLIYFQGNSAPDKSGLPSDRFSAERTGGSVSTLTIQRTQQEDSAVYLCASSLVAANYNEQFFGPGTRLTVL.

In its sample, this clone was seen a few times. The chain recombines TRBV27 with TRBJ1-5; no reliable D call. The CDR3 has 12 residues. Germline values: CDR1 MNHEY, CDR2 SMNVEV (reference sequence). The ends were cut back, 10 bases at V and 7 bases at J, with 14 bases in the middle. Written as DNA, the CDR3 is TGTGCCATCGGTTGGGGTGGGCAGCCCCAGCATTTT. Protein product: CAIGWGGQPQHF.

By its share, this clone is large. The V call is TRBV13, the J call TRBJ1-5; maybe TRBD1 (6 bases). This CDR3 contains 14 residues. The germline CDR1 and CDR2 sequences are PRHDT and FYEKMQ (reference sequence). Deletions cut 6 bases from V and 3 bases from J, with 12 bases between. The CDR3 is CASSFQGLNQPQHF. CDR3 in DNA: TGTGCCAGCAGTTTCCAGGGGCTCAATCAGCCCCAGCATTTT.

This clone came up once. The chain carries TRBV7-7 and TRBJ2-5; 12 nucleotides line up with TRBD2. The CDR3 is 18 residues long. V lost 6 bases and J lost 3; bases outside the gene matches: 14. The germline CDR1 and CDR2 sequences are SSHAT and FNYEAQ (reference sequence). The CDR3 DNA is TGTGCCAGCAGTTCAACTCTCGTTAGGACTAGCGGGGAAGAGACCCAGTACTTC. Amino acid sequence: CASSSTLVRTSGEETQYF.

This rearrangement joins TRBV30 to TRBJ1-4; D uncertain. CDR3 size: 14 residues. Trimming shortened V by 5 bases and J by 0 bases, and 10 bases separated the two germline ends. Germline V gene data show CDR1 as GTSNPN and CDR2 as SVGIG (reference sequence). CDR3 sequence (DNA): TGTGCCTGGGCATTACATGCAACTAATGAAAAACTGTTTTTT. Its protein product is CAWALHATNEKLFF. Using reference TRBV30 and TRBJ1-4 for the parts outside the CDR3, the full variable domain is SQTIHQWPATLVQPVGSPLSLECTVEGTSNPNLYWYRQAAGRGLQLLFYSVGIGQISSEVPQNLSASRPQDRQFILSSKKLLLSDSGFYLCAWALHATNEKLFFGSGTQLSVL.

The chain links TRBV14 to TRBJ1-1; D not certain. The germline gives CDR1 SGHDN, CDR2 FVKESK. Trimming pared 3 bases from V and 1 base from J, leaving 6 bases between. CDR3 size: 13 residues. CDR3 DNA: TGTGCCAGCAGCCAGACGAAGAACACTGAAGCTTTCTTT. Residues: CASSQTKNTEAFF.

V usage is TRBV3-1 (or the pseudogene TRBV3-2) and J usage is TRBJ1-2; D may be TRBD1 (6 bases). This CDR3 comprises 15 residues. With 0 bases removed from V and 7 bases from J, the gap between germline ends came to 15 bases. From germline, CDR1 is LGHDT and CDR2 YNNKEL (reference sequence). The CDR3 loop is CASSQDVMTGRGYTF. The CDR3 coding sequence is TGTGCCAGCAGCCAAGATGTAATGACAGGTCGTGGCTACACCTTC.

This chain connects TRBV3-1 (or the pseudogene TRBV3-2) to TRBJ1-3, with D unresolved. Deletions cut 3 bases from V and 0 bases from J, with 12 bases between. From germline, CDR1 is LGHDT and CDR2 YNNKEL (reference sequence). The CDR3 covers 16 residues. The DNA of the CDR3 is TGTGCCAGCAGCCAGAATCCCCAGGTCTCTGGAAACACCATATATTTT. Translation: CASSQNPQVSGNTIYF.

The CDR3 DNA is TGCGCCAGCAGCTTGGTAGGCCTGACAGGGCCTAGAAACACCATATATTTT. It specifies CASSLVGLTGPRNTIYF. The rearrangement links TRBV5-1 to TRBJ1-3, with TRBD1 matching over 7 bases. CDR3 length: 17 amino acids. V lost 0 bases to trimming and J lost 5 bases; unmatched junction nucleotides: 11. From germline, CDR1 is SGHRS and CDR2 YFSETQ.

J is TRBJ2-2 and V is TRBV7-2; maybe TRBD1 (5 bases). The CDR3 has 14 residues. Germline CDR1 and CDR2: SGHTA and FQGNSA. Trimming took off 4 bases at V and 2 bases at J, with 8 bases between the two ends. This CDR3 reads CASSSQGNTGELFF. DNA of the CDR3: TGTGCCAGCAGCTCGCAGGGTAACACCGGGGAGCTGTTTTTT.

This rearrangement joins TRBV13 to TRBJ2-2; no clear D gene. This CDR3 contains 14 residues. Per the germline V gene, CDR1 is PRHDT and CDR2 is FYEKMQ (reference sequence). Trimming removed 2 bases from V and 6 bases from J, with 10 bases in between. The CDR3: CASSLWGPAGELFF. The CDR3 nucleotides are TGTGCCAGCAGCTTATGGGGTCCCGCCGGGGAGCTGTTTTTT.

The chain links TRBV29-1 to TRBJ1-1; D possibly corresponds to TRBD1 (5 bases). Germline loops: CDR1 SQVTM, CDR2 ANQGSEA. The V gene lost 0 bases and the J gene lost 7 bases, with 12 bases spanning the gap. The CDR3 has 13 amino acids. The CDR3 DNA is TGCAGCGTTGAAGAGGGGGGGTCTAGTGAAGCTTTCTTT. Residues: CSVEEGGSSEAFF.

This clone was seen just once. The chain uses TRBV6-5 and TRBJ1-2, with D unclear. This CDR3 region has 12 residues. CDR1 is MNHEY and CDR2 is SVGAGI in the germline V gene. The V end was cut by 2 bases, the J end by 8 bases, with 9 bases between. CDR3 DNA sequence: TGTGCCAGCAGTTACAGGAGCTCAGGCTACACCTTC. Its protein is CASSYRSSGYTF.

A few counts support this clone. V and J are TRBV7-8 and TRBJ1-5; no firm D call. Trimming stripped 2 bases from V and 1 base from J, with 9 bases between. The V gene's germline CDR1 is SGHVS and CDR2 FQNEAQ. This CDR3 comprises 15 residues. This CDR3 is CASSLWGESNQPQHF. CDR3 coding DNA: TGTGCCAGCAGCTTATGGGGAGAGAGCAATCAGCCCCAGCATTTT.